This entry lists 8 T cell receptor beta chains sequenced from one sample in a study of tissue T cells after allogeneic stem cell transplantation (dated by TCRdb to 2021 to 2024). The time point label of this sample denotes: mouse harvest day 14 after allogeneic transplant. Each mouse graft, delivered by tail vein injection, combined 10^6 splenic CD5+ T cells with 10^7 T-cell-depleted bone marrow cells. Library preparation employed the immunoSEQ multiplex PCR assay. As stored in TCRdb, this immuneACCESS dataset retains in-frame rearrangements with V and J assigned. A fraction of the clones does not appear; measured against another copy, unresolved V genes explain less than half of the discrepancy, and the remainder lacks a known reason. Recorded for this sample are around 7,900 clones; roughly 32% of them occurred a single time. The ten top clones hold 3% to 3.5% of the sample. Sequenced: skin. Source of these receptors: a female BALB/c mouse given C57BL/6 T cells with graft-versus-host disease after an allogeneic hematopoietic cell transplant.

A remark on this clone: Gene names refer to mouse genes. The read ends 1 residue before the CDR3 terminus; that terminus is restored from the germline J gene. The chain uses TRBV26 and TRBJ2-7; 10 nucleotides agree with TRBD1. The CDR3 loop spans 13 amino acids. Germline loops: CDR1 KGHPV, CDR2 FQNQEV (reference sequence). Trimming cost V 5 bases and J 7 bases; bases outside gene matches: 5. Partial CDR3 DNA: TGTGCCAGCAGTGTGACAGGGGGCGGAGAACAGTAC. This gives the protein CASSVTGGGEQY. The full CDR3 is CASSVTGGGEQYF.

This clone was observed a few times. All gene names here are mouse names. The read falls 1 residue short of the CDR3 end, and the missing part is taken from the germline J gene. The rearrangement links TRBV1 to TRBJ1-6; a possible D gene is TRBD1 (6 bases). TRBJ1-6 is an ORF, with its function uncertain. Trimming removed 2 bases at V and 6 bases at J, with 8 bases between. Germline lookup yields CDR1 NSQYPW and CDR2 LRSPGD (reference sequence). The CDR3 is 14 residues long. The covered CDR3 bases are TGCACCTGCAGTGCACGACAGGCTAATTCGCCCCTCTAC. Translation: CTCSARQANSPLY. The whole CDR3 reads CTCSARQANSPLYF.

As concerns this clone: Genes here carry mouse names. The read finishes 1 residue shy of the CDR3 end, and the germline J gene is used to complete it. The rearrangement uses TRBV2 and TRBJ1-4; 9 bases line up with TRBD1. With 1 base clipped from V and 2 bases from J, the junction kept 2 bases outside the gene matches. There are 16 residues in the CDR3. Germline CDR1 is LGHNA and CDR2 is YSYQKL. The CDR3 region is CASSQGGTGSNERLFF. The sequenced part of the CDR3 DNA is TGTGCCAGCAGCCAAGGGGGGACAGGGTCCAACGAAAGATTATTT.

As to this clone: Genes and germline come from the mouse. From the germline J gene comes the end of the CDR3, since the read stops 1 residue before it. The chain links TRBV5 to TRBJ1-1, with 10 bases identical to TRBD1. The CDR3 covers 13 residues. V dropped 5 bases and J dropped 3; count of bases not matched to a gene: 0. The V gene's germline CDR1 is LGHNA and CDR2 YNLKQL (reference sequence). CDR3 DNA (partial): TGTGCCAGCAGCGACAGGGGGCACACAGAAGTCTTC. Its protein is CASSDRGHTEVF. The full CDR3 is CASSDRGHTEVFF.

As regards this clone: Gene names refer to mouse genes. The read gets to within 1 residue of the CDR3 end, and the germline J gene fills in the rest. The J gene is TRBJ1-6, the V gene TRBV26, with D uncertain. TRBJ1-6 counts as an open reading frame of uncertain function. Germline assignment: CDR1 KGHPV and CDR2 FQNQEV (reference sequence). Trimming cost V 2 bases and J 0 bases, with 5 bases left between them. This CDR3 contains 15 residues. The CDR3 sequence is CASSLTPSYNSPLYF. Partial CDR3 DNA: TGTGCCAGCAGTCTGACACCTTCCTATAATTCGCCCCTCTAC.

A remark on this clone: Gene names are mouse gene names. The DNA ends 1 residue before the CDR3 does, and the rest of the CDR3 is filled in from the germline J gene. This chain joins TRBV3 and TRBJ2-3; 9 bases match TRBD1. Germline CDR1 is SNHLY and CDR2 is FYNGKV (reference sequence). The CDR3 sequence is 14 residues long. The ends lost 6 bases at V and 8 bases at J; junction bases unmatched: 9. Partial CDR3 DNA: TGTGCCAGCAGAACCGGGACAGGGAGGGGAACGCTGTAT. Its translation: CASRTGTGRGTLY. The whole CDR3 region reads CASRTGTGRGTLYF.

A note on this clone: Gene and germline names: mouse. The read ends 1 residue shy of where the CDR3 ends; the end is completed using the germline J gene. The chain links TRBV26 to TRBJ2-7, with D unclear. The CDR3 has 14 amino acids. V was trimmed by 0 bases and J by 0 bases, leaving 6 bases between them. CDR1 KGHPV and CDR2 FQNQEV come from the germline V gene (reference sequence). The sequenced CDR3 bases are TGTGCCAGCAGTCTGTCAGGGAGCTCCTATGAACAGTAC. This translates into CASSLSGSSYEQY. The full CDR3 is CASSLSGSSYEQYF.

This clone is termed medium-sized. Germline and genes: mouse. Read coverage stops 1 residue before the CDR3 terminus; the germline J gene supplies the remainder. The V gene is TRBV26, the J gene TRBJ1-4, with 8 bases identical to TRBD1. The ends lost 8 bases at V and 0 bases at J; junction bases unmatched: 2. The V gene's germline CDR1 is KGHPV and CDR2 FQNQEV (reference sequence). The CDR3 consists of 14 residues. The sequenced CDR3 bases are TGTGCCAGCTGGGGACAGGTTTCCAACGAAAGATTATTT. Translated: CASWGQVSNERLF. The full CDR3 reads CASWGQVSNERLFF.